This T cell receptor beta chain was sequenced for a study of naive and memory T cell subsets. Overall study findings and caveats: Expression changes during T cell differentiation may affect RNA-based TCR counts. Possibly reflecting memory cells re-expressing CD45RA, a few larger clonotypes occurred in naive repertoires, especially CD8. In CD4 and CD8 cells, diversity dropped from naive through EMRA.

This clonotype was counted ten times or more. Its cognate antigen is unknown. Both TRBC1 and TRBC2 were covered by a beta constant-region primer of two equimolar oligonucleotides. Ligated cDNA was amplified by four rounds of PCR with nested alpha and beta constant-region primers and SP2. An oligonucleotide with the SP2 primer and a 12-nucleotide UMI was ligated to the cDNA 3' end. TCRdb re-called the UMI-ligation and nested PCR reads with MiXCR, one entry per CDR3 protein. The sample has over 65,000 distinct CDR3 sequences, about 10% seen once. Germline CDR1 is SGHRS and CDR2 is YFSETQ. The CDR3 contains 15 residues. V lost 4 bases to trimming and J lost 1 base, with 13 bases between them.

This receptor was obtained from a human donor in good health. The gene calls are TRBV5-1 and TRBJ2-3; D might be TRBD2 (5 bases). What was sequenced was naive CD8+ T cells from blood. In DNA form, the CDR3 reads TGCGCCAGCAGCCCCGGGAAAGAGCGCACAGATACGCAGTATTTT. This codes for CASSPGKERTDTQYF.